The T cell receptor (beta chain) under discussion was sequenced for a study of blood T cell repertoires in COVID-19. Authors' data handling: Nucleated cell number was recorded as an estimate derived from reference gene primer amplification. Method: immunoSEQ multiplex PCR; TCRdb's copy keeps in-frame clones and lacks some. D and trimming were read from the DNA, whereas the V and J calls and clone size are those reported in that table. The table includes just over 95,000 clones, roughly nine tenths detected once. This clone was counted only a few times. This receptor was taken from a man in his sixties with acute or convalescent COVID-19. The sequencing sample was made of peripheral blood.

CDR3 protein: CASSVDPQIYNEQFF. The DNA for the CDR3 is TGTGCCAGCAGCGTAGACCCACAAATCTACAATGAGCAGTTCTTC. The chain carries TRBV9 and TRBJ2-1; D not resolved. Germline V gives CDR1 SGDLS, CDR2 YYNGEE. With 0 bases removed from V and 3 bases from J, the gap between germline ends came to 10 bases. The CDR3 spans 15 residues. Together with reference TRBV9 and TRBJ2-1, the CDR3 gives the full variable domain: DSGVTQTPKHLITATGQRVTLRCSPRSGDLSVYWYQQSLDQGLQFLIQYYNGEERAKGNILERFSAQQFPDLHSELNLSSLELGDSALYFCASSVDPQIYNEQFFGPGTRLTVL.